Shown below are 18 T cell receptor beta chains from a single sample sequenced in a study of blood T cell repertoires in COVID-19. TCRdb's copy holds only in-frame clones and misses some; the assay was immunoSEQ multiplex PCR. This table has 200,000 to 300,000 clones, 84% appearing once. Material for sequencing was peripheral blood. The receptors were gathered from a man in his fifties or sixties with acute or convalescent COVID-19.

The chain has TRBV6-2 or TRBV6-3 and TRBJ1-3; D ambiguous. The germline V and J ends were trimmed by 3 bases and 2 bases, with 11 bases remaining between them. CDR1 and CDR2 (germline): MNHEY, SVGEGT. The CDR3 is made up of 15 amino acids. As DNA, the CDR3 is TGTGCCAGCAGTTATGGCACAGCCACTGGAAACACCATATATTTT. This gives the protein CASSYGTATGNTIYF.

This chain links TRBV3-1 (or the pseudogene TRBV3-2) with TRBJ2-7; 9 bases fit TRBD1. Germline assignment: CDR1 LGHDT and CDR2 YNNKEL (reference sequence). The CDR3 loop spans 22 amino acids. J gave up 0 bases and V 0 bases, and 21 bases lay outside the gene matches. The CDR3 region has the DNA TGTGCCAGCAGCCAAGATAAACAGGGGGCCTTTCCATTTCACAGGAGCTCCTACGAGCAGTACTTC. Translated, it gives CASSQDKQGAFPFHRSSYEQYF.

The gene calls are TRBV2 and TRBJ1-4, with TRBD1 identical over 9 bases. V gave up 8 bases and J gave up 7 bases; unmatched junction bases: 5. The CDR3 is 13 residues long. The germline V gene encodes CDR1 SNHLY and CDR2 FYNNEI. The CDR3, as DNA: TGTGCCAGCCACAGGGGGCGCTTTGAAAAACTGTTTTTT. This gives the protein CASHRGRFEKLFF.

This clone showed up just once. V is TRBV5-4 and J is TRBJ2-1; 7 bases align to TRBD1. Germline V gene lookup returns CDR1 SGHNT and CDR2 YYREEE (reference sequence). CDR3 length: 16 residues. V trimming: 5 bases; J trimming: 4 bases; junction bases outside the gene matches: 12. As DNA, the CDR3 is TGTGCCAGCAGGAGTGGACAGGCCAGAGAGTACAATGAGCAGTTCTTC. Encoded protein: CASRSGQAREYNEQFF. The full variable domain, rest sourced from reference TRBV5-4 and TRBJ2-1, is ETGVTQSPTHLIKTRGQQVTLRCSSQSGHNTVSWYQQALGQGPQFIFQYYREEENGRGNFPPRFSGLQFPNYSSELNVNALELDDSALYLCASRSGQAREYNEQFFGPGTRLTVL.

This clone was seen a handful of times. V gene TRBV18 combines with J gene TRBJ1-4; 8 nucleotides line up with TRBD1. The CDR3 has 18 residues. Losses at the gene ends were 3 bases for V and 7 bases for J; bases not matched to a gene: 16. Germline lookup yields CDR1 KGHSH and CDR2 LQKENI. CDR3 loop: CASSPKWAGGDEGEKLFF. In nucleotides, the CDR3 is TGTGCCAGCTCACCCAAATGGGCAGGGGGCGACGAAGGTGAAAAACTGTTTTTT.

This chain connects TRBV7-9 to TRBJ2-3; 12 bases fit TRBD2. V shed 5 bases and J 3 bases; nucleotides not matched to a gene: 9. The CDR3 consists of 17 residues. Germline loops: CDR1 SEHNR, CDR2 FQNEAQ (reference sequence). CDR3 DNA: TGTGCCAGCAGCGCCCGAGGACTAGCGGGGAGTACAGATACGCAGTATTTT. Translated: CASSARGLAGSTDTQYF.

The chain combines TRBV5-1 with TRBJ1-1, with D possibly TRBD1 on 6 matching bases. Germline V gives CDR1 SGHRS, CDR2 YFSETQ. Deletions cut 2 bases from V and 3 bases from J, with 14 bases between. This CDR3 is built from 15 residues. The DNA for the CDR3 is TGCGCCAGCAGCTTAAGGGTGGCAGGGGACACTGAAGCTTTCTTT. Protein product: CASSLRVAGDTEAFF.

The genes are TRBV10-3 and TRBJ2-3, with TRBD2 matching 12 bases. This CDR3 is built from 19 residues. Germline trimming cut 6 bases from V and 1 base from J; bases unmatched to any gene: 14. Germline loops: CDR1 ENHRY, CDR2 SYGVKD. The CDR3, as DNA: TGTGCCATCAGCGACGCCCGCGGACTAGCGGGGAAGGGCACAGATACGCAGTATTTT. Its protein product is CAISDARGLAGKGTDTQYF.

The chain has TRBV5-5 and TRBJ1-5; tentatively, D is TRBD1 (5 bases). Per germline, CDR1 SGHKS and CDR2 YYEKEE (reference sequence). V gave up 5 bases and J gave up 4 bases, with 13 bases separating them. The CDR3 contains 14 residues. The CDR3: CASRLGGGNQPQHF. The CDR3 nucleotides are TGTGCCAGCAGGCTCGGGGGAGGAAATCAGCCCCAGCATTTT. Variable domain in full (rest from reference TRBV5-5 and TRBJ1-5): DAGVTQSPTHLIKTRGQQVTLRCSPISGHKSVSWYQQVLGQGPQFIFQYYEKEERGRGNFPDRFSARQFPNYSSELNVNALLLGDSALYLCASRLGGGNQPQHFGDGTRLSIL.

This chain uses TRBV7-8 with TRBJ1-4; the match to TRBD1 covers 7 bases. Trimming cost V 5 bases and J 4 bases; bases outside gene matches: 4. CDR1 and CDR2 from the germline V gene are SGHVS and FQNEAQ. The CDR3 covers 14 residues. CDR3 in amino acids: CASSLGQFNEKLFF. The CDR3 DNA reads TGTGCCAGCAGCCTGGGACAGTTTAATGAAAAACTGTTTTTT. The full variable domain, with the rest looked up from reference TRBV7-8 and TRBJ1-4, is GAGVSQSPRYKVAKRGQDVALRCDPISGHVSLFWYQQALGQGPEFLTYFQNEAQLDKSGLPSDRFFAERPEGSVSTLKIQRTQQEDSAVYLCASSLGQFNEKLFFGSGTQLSVL.

The rearrangement uses TRBV18 and TRBJ1-1, with a weak D call TRBD1 (5 bases). The length of the CDR3 is 13 residues. CDR1 and CDR2 from the germline V gene are KGHSH and LQKENI. The V end lost 8 bases, the J end lost 5 bases, and 15 bases lay between the germline ends. The CDR3 DNA is TGTGCCAGCACCGGGGGTGTTTATACTGAAGCTTTCTTT. It specifies CASTGGVYTEAFF.

This sequence joins TRBV5-1 and TRBJ1-4; a possible D gene is TRBD1 (6 bases). V gave up 4 bases and J gave up 2 bases, with 9 bases separating them. Germline loops: CDR1 SGHRS, CDR2 YFSETQ. This CDR3 is 14 amino acids long. In DNA form, the CDR3 reads TGCGCCAGCAGCCCTGGACAGACTAATGAAAAACTGTTTTTT. Translation gives CASSPGQTNEKLFF.

The chain has TRBV2 and TRBJ2-7; D is undetermined. This CDR3 is built from 12 residues. The V gene lost 3 bases and the J gene lost 1 base, with 4 bases spanning the gap. CDR1 is SNHLY, CDR2 FYNNEI, per germline. The CDR3, as DNA: TGTGCCAGCAGTGACAGGTCCTACGAGCAGTACTTC. Translation gives CASSDRSYEQYF.

The chain has TRBV6-2 or TRBV6-3 and TRBJ2-6; D remains unclear. CDR3 length: 17 amino acids. The germline V gene has CDR1 MNHEY and CDR2 SVGEGT. V lost 6 bases and J 2 bases, leaving 17 bases between the germline ends. The CDR3 DNA sequence: TGTGCCAGCAGCCTAATTAACCCACTGGCTGGGGCCAACGTCCTGACTTTC. Protein product: CASSLINPLAGANVLTF.

The chain links TRBV10-3 to TRBJ2-6; the match to TRBD2 covers 8 bases. Trimming took 6 bases from V and 4 from J; bases not matched to a gene: 11. CDR3 length: 17 amino acids. Germline-derived CDR1 and CDR2 are ENHRY and SYGVKD. DNA of the CDR3: TGTGCCATCAGCCCAGCGGGAGAAATGATCGGGGCCAACGTCCTGACTTTC. Translation gives CAISPAGEMIGANVLTF.

The V and J genes are TRBV6-5 and TRBJ2-7, with D maybe TRBD1 (5 bases). The CDR3 runs to 11 residues. Germline assignment: CDR1 MNHEY and CDR2 SVGAGI. Deletions cut 7 bases from V and 4 bases from J, with 8 bases between. The CDR3: CASTAGYEQYF. CDR3 nucleotide sequence: TGTGCCAGCACCGCAGGGTACGAGCAGTACTTC.

This chain connects TRBV5-1 to TRBJ2-5; D perhaps matches TRBD1 (5 bases). The CDR3 consists of 14 residues. The V gene lost 0 bases and the J gene lost 2 bases, with 8 bases spanning the gap. CDR1 and CDR2 from the germline V gene are SGHRS and YFSETQ. CDR3 region: CASSLVQGQETQYF. The CDR3 DNA sequence: TGCGCCAGCAGCTTGGTGCAGGGACAAGAGACCCAGTACTTC.

The chain is built from TRBV6-5 and TRBJ2-7; 10 nucleotides line up with TRBD1. V shed 5 bases and J 2 bases; nucleotides not matched to a gene: 6. The CDR3 runs 15 residues. Germline CDR1 reads MNHEY; CDR2 reads SVGAGI. The CDR3 coding sequence is TGTGCCAGCAGTCGGGGACAGGGGCCCACCTACGAGCAGTACTTC. Translation gives CASSRGQGPTYEQYF.